The 16 T cell receptor beta chains listed next were all sequenced from one sample in a study of cytomegalovirus exposure and HLA in healthy donors. TCRdb keeps only in-frame clones here, not all; method: immunoSEQ multiplex PCR. The repertoire has about 360,000 clones, 86% of them found once; the top ten carry about 0.8%. Sequenced: PBMCs. The receptor set was obtained from a woman between 18 and 29 years old in good health and CMV-seronegative.

The J gene is TRBJ1-2, the V gene TRBV11-2, with 12 bases fitting TRBD1. Per germline, CDR1 SGHAT and CDR2 FQNNGV. The CDR3 runs to 17 residues. Losses at the gene ends were 6 bases for V and 8 bases for J; bases not matched to a gene: 16. The CDR3 here is CASSRRGPGQGARGYTF. The CDR3 DNA reads TGTGCCAGCAGTCGAAGAGGACCGGGACAGGGGGCAAGGGGCTACACCTTC.

V and J are TRBV27 and TRBJ2-6; a weak D match, TRBD1 (5 bases). The V and J ends lost 5 bases and 7 bases respectively, with 9 bases between them. Germline-derived CDR1 and CDR2 are MNHEY and SMNVEV (reference sequence). The CDR3 totals 13 residues. CDR3 protein: CASSPDRANVLTF. The CDR3 bases are TGTGCCAGCAGTCCCGACAGAGCCAACGTCCTGACTTTC.

The V call is TRBV19, the J call TRBJ1-2; possibly TRBD1 for D (6 bases). V was shortened by 4 bases and J by 6 bases, with 9 bases between the two germline ends. Germline V lookup: CDR1 LNHDA, CDR2 SQIVND (reference sequence). This CDR3 is 12 amino acids long. In DNA, the CDR3 is TGTGCCAGTAGTACGAGGACAGATGGCTACACCTTC. It codes for CASSTRTDGYTF. Full variable domain (rest looked up from reference TRBV19 and TRBJ1-2): DGGITQSPKYLFRKEGQNVTLSCEQNLNHDAMYWYRQDPGQGLRLIYYSQIVNDFQKGDIAEGYSVSREKKESFPLTVTSAQKNPTAFYLCASSTRTDGYTFGSGTRLTVV.

This clone was counted a single time. This chain uses TRBV5-6 with TRBJ1-5, with TRBD1 matching 10 bases. The ends lost 0 bases at V and 4 bases at J; junction bases unmatched: 4. The CDR3 totals 16 residues. Per the germline V gene, CDR1 is SGHDT and CDR2 is YYEEEE. The CDR3 DNA sequence: TGTGCCAGCAGCTTGGTGGGACAGGGGTTAAATCAGCCCCAGCATTTT. Translation gives CASSLVGQGLNQPQHF.

The V call is TRBV27, the J call TRBJ2-5; D not resolved. Germline CDR1 and CDR2: MNHEY and SMNVEV (reference sequence). CDR3 size: 11 residues. The V and J ends lost 3 bases and 5 bases respectively, with 4 bases between them. In DNA form, the CDR3 reads TGTGCCAGCAGTTTTGCGGAGACCCAGTACTTC. It encodes CASSFAETQYF.

This chain joins TRBV5-1 and TRBJ1-6; a weak D match, TRBD1 (5 bases). Trimming took off 7 bases at V and 7 bases at J, with 15 bases between the two ends. This CDR3 spans 14 amino acids. The germline gives CDR1 SGHRS, CDR2 YFSETQ. The CDR3 DNA is TGCGCCAGCGCGCCAGGTCAGGGCAATTCACCCCTCCACTTT. Protein product: CASAPGQGNSPLHF.

V is TRBV7-2 and J is TRBJ2-7; TRBD2 matches 7 bases. With V trimmed by 5 bases and J by 2 bases, 12 bases remained unmatched. Germline-derived CDR1 and CDR2 are SGHTA and FQGNSA. The CDR3 sequence is 16 residues long. As DNA, the CDR3 is TGTGCCAGCAGCCCCACCCCGGGGGGATGGACCTACGAGCAGTACTTC. Its protein is CASSPTPGGWTYEQYF.

The rearrangement uses TRBV4-1 and TRBJ2-1; 10 positions match TRBD1. J gave up 5 bases and V 1 base, and 8 bases lay outside the gene matches. Germline values: CDR1 MGHRA, CDR2 YSYEKL. CDR3 length: 17 amino acids. Written as DNA, the CDR3 is TGCGCCAGCAGCCAAGGAATCCGGGACAGGGGCGACAATGAGCAGTTCTTC. This sequence encodes CASSQGIRDRGDNEQFF.

The chain links TRBV28 to TRBJ2-1, with 7 bases aligning to TRBD1. The CDR3 is 15 residues long. The V segment lost 6 bases and the J segment 0 bases; nucleotides outside the gene matches: 5. Per germline, CDR1 MDHEN and CDR2 SYDVKM. The CDR3 sequence: CASRQDRDSYNEQFF. CDR3 in DNA: TGTGCCAGCAGACAAGACAGGGACTCCTACAATGAGCAGTTCTTC.

The chain joins TRBV2 to TRBJ1-4, with 11 bases aligning to TRBD1. Losses at the gene ends were 6 bases for V and 0 bases for J; bases not matched to a gene: 3. CDR3 length equals 16 residues. Germline CDR1 SNHLY, CDR2 FYNNEI. CDR3 coding DNA: TGTGCCAGCAGCGGGACAGGGGGAGCAACTAATGAAAAACTGTTTTTT. Translated: CASSGTGGATNEKLFF.

The chain uses TRBV7-2 and TRBJ2-5; 10 bases map to TRBD2. J gave up 5 bases and V 1 base, and 7 bases lay outside the gene matches. CDR1 and CDR2 from the germline V gene are SGHTA and FQGNSA. The CDR3 has 16 residues. The CDR3 DNA is TGTGCCAGCAGCTTAGGGGGGCTAGCGGGAGCCGAGACCCAGTACTTC. Amino acid sequence: CASSLGGLAGAETQYF.

The V call is TRBV6-1, the J call TRBJ1-2; unclear D gene. With 0 bases removed from V and 4 bases from J, the gap between germline ends came to 9 bases. The CDR3 length is 14 residues. Per germline, CDR1 MNHNS and CDR2 SASEGT. The CDR3 loop is CASSEARGVYGYTF. CDR3 bases: TGTGCCAGCAGTGAAGCGCGGGGAGTCTATGGCTACACCTTC.

V and J are TRBV27 and TRBJ2-1, with TRBD2 matching over 10 bases. The CDR3 runs to 19 residues. V shed 4 bases, J shed 10 bases, and the junction held 22 bases outside the gene matches. The V gene's germline CDR1 is MNHEY and CDR2 SMNVEV (reference sequence). In DNA, the CDR3 is TGTGCCAGCAGTTCTCCGTCGTTTGGGAGCGGGAGGGCCCGGTCCGAGCAGTTCTTC. Residues: CASSSPSFGSGRARSEQFF.

This sequence joins TRBV11-2 and TRBJ1-6; TRBD1 might be the D (6 bases). V was cut by 5 bases and J by 0 bases, with 17 bases left in between. CDR3 length equals 18 residues. From germline, CDR1 is SGHAT and CDR2 FQNNGV. The CDR3 DNA sequence: TGTGCCAGCAGCCTTTTCCCCCAGGACAGCTCCTATAATTCACCCCTCCACTTT. This codes for CASSLFPQDSSYNSPLHF.

The genes are TRBV18 and TRBJ1-2, with unresolved D. The germline V gene encodes CDR1 KGHSH and CDR2 LQKENI. The CDR3 is 15 amino acids. Trimming took 4 bases from V and 6 from J, leaving 18 bases between them. In DNA, the CDR3 is TGTGCCAGCTCACACCAGGAGGAGGGAGCCCATGGCTACACCTTC. It yields the protein CASSHQEEGAHGYTF. The complete variable domain, with remaining parts taken from reference TRBV18 and TRBJ1-2, reads NAGVMQNPRHLVRRRGQEARLRCSPMKGHSHVYWYRQLPEEGLKFMVYLQKENIIDESGMPKERFSAEFPKEGPSILRIQQVVRGDSAAYFCASSHQEEGAHGYTFGSGTRLTVV.

V and J are TRBV27 and TRBJ1-1; TRBD1 matches 8 bases. Germline CDR1 reads MNHEY; CDR2 reads SMNVEV (reference sequence). This CDR3 comprises 15 residues. V lost 6 bases and J lost 10; bases outside the gene matches: 16. As DNA, the CDR3 is TGTGCCAGCAGCCCTCGACAGGGGTGGTTTGATGGAGCTTTCTTT. Protein sequence: CASSPRQGWFDGAFF.